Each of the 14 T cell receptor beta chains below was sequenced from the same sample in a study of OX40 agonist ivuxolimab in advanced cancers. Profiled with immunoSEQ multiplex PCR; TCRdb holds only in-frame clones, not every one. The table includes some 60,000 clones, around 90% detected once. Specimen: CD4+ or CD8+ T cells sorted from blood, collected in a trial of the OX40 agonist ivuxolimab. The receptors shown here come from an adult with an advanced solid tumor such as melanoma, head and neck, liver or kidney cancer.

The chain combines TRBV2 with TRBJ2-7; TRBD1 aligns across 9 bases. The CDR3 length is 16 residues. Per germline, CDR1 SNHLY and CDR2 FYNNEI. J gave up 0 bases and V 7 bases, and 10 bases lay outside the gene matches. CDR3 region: CASNHLQGAFSYEQYF. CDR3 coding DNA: TGTGCCAGCAATCATCTACAGGGGGCCTTCTCCTACGAGCAGTACTTC.

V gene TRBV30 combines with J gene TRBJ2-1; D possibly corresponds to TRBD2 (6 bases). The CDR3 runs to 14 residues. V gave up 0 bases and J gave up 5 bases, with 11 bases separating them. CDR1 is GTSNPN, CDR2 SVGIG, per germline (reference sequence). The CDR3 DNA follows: TGTGCCTGGAGTGTCGGGGGAGCGAACAATGAGCAGTTCTTC. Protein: CAWSVGGANNEQFF.

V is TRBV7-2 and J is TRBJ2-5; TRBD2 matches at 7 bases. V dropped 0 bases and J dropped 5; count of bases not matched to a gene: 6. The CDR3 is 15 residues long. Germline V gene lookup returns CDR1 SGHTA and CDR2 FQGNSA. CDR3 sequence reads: CASSLAGGVSETQYF. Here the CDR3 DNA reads TGTGCCAGCAGCTTAGCGGGAGGGGTCTCTGAGACCCAGTACTTC.

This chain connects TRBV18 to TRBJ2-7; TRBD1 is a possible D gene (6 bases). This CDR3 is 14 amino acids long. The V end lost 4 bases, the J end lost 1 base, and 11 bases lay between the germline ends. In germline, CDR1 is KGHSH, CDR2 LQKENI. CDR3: CASSLETGSYEQYF. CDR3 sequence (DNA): TGTGCCAGCTCACTAGAAACAGGGTCCTACGAGCAGTACTTC.

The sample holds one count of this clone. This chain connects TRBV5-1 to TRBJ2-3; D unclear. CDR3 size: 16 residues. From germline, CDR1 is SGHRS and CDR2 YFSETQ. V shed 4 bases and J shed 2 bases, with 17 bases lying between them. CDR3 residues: CASSPSRGPPTDTQYF. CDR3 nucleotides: TGCGCCAGCAGCCCGTCTCGTGGGCCCCCCACAGATACGCAGTATTTT.

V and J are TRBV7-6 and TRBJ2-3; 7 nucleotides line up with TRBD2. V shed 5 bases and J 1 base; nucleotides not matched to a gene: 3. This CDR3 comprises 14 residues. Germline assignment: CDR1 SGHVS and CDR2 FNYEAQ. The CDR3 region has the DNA TGTGCCAGCAGCCGACTAGCCGGCACAGATACGCAGTATTTT. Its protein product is CASSRLAGTDTQYF.

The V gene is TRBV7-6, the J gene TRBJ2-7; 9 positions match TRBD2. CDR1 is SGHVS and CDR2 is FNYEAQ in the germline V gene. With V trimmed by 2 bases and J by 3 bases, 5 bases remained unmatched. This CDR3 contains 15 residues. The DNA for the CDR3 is TGTGCCAGCAGCTTACTTGAGACTAGCGGCTACGAGCAGTACTTC. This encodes CASSLLETSGYEQYF.

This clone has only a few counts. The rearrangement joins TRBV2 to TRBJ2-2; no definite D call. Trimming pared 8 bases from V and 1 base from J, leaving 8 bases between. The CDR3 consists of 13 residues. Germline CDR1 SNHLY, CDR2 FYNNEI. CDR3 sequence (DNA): TGTGCCAGCCGGGCAGAGAACACCGGGGAGCTGTTTTTT. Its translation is CASRAENTGELFF.

CDR3 DNA sequence: TGTGCCACCAGCAGAGGGAGGGGTAATCAGCCCCAGCATTTT. This translates into CATSRGRGNQPQHF. This chain links TRBV15 with TRBJ1-5; possibly TRBD1 for D (5 bases). Trimming left V 1 base short and J 4 bases short, with 8 bases between. The CDR3 is 14 amino acids. Germline assignment: CDR1 LNHNV and CDR2 YYDKDF (reference sequence).

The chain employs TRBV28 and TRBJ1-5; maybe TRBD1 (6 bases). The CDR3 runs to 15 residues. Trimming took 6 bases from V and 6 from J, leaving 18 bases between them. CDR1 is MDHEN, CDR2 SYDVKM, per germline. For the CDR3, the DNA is TGTGCCAGCAGCTCTACAGGGAAGGTCAGTCAGCCCCAGCATTTT. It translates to CASSSTGKVSQPQHF.

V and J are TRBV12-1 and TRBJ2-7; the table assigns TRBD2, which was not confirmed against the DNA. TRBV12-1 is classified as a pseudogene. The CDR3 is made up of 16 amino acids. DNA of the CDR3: TGTGCCAGCAGCTCCTGGACTAGCGGGAGCTCCTACGAGCAGTACTTC. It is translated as CASSSWTSGSSYEQYF.

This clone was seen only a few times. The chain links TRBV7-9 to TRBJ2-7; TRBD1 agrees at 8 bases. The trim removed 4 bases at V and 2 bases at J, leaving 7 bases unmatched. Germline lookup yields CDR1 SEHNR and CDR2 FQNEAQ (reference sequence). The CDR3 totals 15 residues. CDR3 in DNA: TGTGCCAGCAGCTCTCGACAGGGGATCCCCTACGAGCAGTACTTC. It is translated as CASSSRQGIPYEQYF.

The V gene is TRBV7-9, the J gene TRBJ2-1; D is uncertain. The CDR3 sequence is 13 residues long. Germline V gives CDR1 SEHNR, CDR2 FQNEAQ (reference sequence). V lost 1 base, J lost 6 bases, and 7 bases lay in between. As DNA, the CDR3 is TGTGCCAGCAGCTTAGTCGTCCGCAATGAGCAGTTCTTC. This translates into CASSLVVRNEQFF.

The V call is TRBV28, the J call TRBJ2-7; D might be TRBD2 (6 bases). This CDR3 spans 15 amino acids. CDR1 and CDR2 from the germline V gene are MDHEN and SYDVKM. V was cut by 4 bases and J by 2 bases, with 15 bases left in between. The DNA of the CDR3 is TGTGCCAGCAGTTGGTACCGGGACTTCACCTACGAGCAGTACTTC. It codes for CASSWYRDFTYEQYF.